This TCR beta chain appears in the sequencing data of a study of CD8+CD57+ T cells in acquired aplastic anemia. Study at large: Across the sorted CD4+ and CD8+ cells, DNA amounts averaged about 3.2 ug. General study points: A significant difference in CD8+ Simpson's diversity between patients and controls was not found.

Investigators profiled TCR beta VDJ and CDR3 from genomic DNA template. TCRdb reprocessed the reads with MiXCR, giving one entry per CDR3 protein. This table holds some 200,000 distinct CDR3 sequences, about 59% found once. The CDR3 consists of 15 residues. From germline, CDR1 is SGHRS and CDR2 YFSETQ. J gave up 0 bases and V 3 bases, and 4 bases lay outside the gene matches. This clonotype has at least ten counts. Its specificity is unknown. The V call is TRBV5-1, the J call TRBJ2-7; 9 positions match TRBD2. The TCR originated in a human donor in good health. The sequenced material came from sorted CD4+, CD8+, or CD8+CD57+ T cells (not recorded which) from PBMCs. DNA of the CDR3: TGCGCCAGCAGCTATGCGGGGGGGAGCTCCTACGAGCAGTACTTC. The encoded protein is CASSYAGGSSYEQYF.